Listed below are T cell receptor beta chains from one sample, sequenced in a study of blood T cells in healthy people across ages. TCRdb redid the calling of the 5' RACE reads with MiXCR, one entry per CDR3 protein. The table records about 640,000 distinct CDR3 sequences, about 54% of them present only once. Sequenced: blood. The receptors were sampled from a man in his fifties or sixties in good health. CDR3s include the opening cysteine and the closing phenylalanine or tryptophan. Each record gives: V gene, J gene, CDR3 length, CDR3 protein.

TRBV20-1	TRBJ1-6	15	CSASIGGPGNSPLHF
TRBV19	TRBJ1-2	12	CAGTERRGGYTF
TRBV6-5	TRBJ2-5	15	CASTFTGGGVETQYF
TRBV25-1	TRBJ1-2	17	CASSEPGHTIANYGYTF
TRBV6-5	TRBJ1-4	15	CASSHYSTGNEKLFF
TRBV29-1	TRBJ1-5	13	CSVGQGADQPQHF
TRBV5-1	TRBJ2-7	14	CASSAGQGSYEQYF
TRBV18	TRBJ2-5	14	CASSPPRPQGSQYF
TRBV20-1	TRBJ2-3	17	CSARDLERGGVADTQYF
TRBV25-1	TRBJ2-5	14	CASSPAGRGETQYF
TRBV29-1	TRBJ2-5	18	CSVEDPLSHRDRKETQYF
TRBV18	TRBJ2-1	14	CASSPMKPPHEQFF
TRBV5-5	TRBJ1-2	14	CASSSSGTDYGYTF
TRBV6-5	.	14	CASSYSAGGNIQYF
TRBV5-1	TRBJ1-6	15	CASSLAGRSDSPLHF
TRBV7-2	TRBJ2-1	11	CASSRGAEQFF
TRBV28	TRBJ2-4	17	CASSQPASGRAKNIQYF
TRBV6-5	TRBJ2-7	13	CASSYSLKYEQYF
TRBV10-3	TRBJ2-7	12	CAINRQGGEQYF
TRBV6-1	TRBJ1-5	12	CASSASNQPQHF
TRBV5-1	TRBJ2-5	14	CASSSGTSGNEQYF
TRBV4-1	TRBJ2-5	15	CASSQAPTNQETQYF
TRBV7-2	TRBJ2-3	13	CASSFSYTDTQYF
TRBV12-3/TRBV12-4	TRBJ1-2	15	CASRGMGDRGYGYTF
TRBV11-3	TRBJ2-1	15	CASSLDPELNDEQFF
TRBV3-1	TRBJ2-3	18	CASSQEAASARGTDTQYF
TRBV20-1	TRBJ2-5	13	CSARVGSYNEQYF
TRBV29-1	TRBJ2-4	16	CSAAGTTPNAKNIQYF
TRBV25-1	TRBJ1-2	13	CVSSESAAWGYTF
TRBV4-3	TRBJ2-7	14	CASSQVRESYEQYF
TRBV21-1	TRBJ2-2	16	CASSKLCGGCTGELFF
TRBV6-6	TRBJ1-6	15	CASSDVGQSKSPLHF
TRBV4-1	TRBJ2-3	15	CASSDLAGGMNTQYF
TRBV29-1	TRBJ2-5	12	CSVALAEETQYF
TRBV6-5	TRBJ2-1	18	CASSYSYSGGPNYNEQFF
TRBV11-2	TRBJ1-1	15	CASSLVGQGGTEAFF
TRBV7-9	TRBJ2-3	15	CASSLGGGARDTQYF
TRBV5-1	TRBJ2-2	13	CASSRGDTGELFF
TRBV20-1	TRBJ2-1	15	CSAREPREGYNEQFF
TRBV4-1	TRBJ1-4	12	CASSPRDEKLFF
TRBV29-1	TRBJ2-7	14	CSVEGGGLYNEQYF
TRBV6-1	TRBJ2-7	14	CASSARTGKYEQYF
TRBV11-2	TRBJ1-6	14	CASSFSGDNSPLHF
TRBV2	TRBJ2-2	12	CASRWGTGELFF
TRBV3-1	TRBJ2-5	15	CASSQDPWWRETQYF
TRBV4-1	TRBJ1-3	16	CASSQRTGSSGNTIYF
TRBV20-1	TRBJ2-3	15	CSAPGGGGYTDTQYF
TRBV5-1	TRBJ2-7	14	CASSGGTGTFEQYF
TRBV12-3/TRBV12-4	TRBJ1-5	13	CASRGLGNQPQHF
TRBV4-2	TRBJ2-7	15	CASSQGAEGSYEQYF
TRBV11-2	TRBJ1-1	15	CASSLFADVGKEAFF
TRBV6-1	TRBJ2-5	14	CASSARRLQETQYF